This T cell receptor (beta chain) appears in the sequencing data of a study of response to subunit inactivated influenza vaccine. Study findings and constraints: Each seasonal flu vaccination may recruit only limited new T cells, authors suggested.

Note on this clonotype: Its antigen is unidentified.

TCRdb called the RT-PCR reads again in MiXCR, with one record for every CDR3 protein. The sample consists of approximately 680,000 distinct CDR3 sequences, 15% to 18% of them appearing once. V was clipped by 0 bases and J by 2 bases; unmatched bases: 4. Germline CDR1 is GTSNPN and CDR2 is SVGIG (reference sequence). The CDR3 spans 15 residues. The chain is built from TRBV30 and TRBJ2-1; 7 nucleotides agree with TRBD1. The source was PBMCs from blood, collected 11 to 12 days after vaccination. The clonotype originates from a man aged 50-59 years who received an inactivated influenza vaccine. CDR3 loop: CAWSVIGTAYNEQFF. The CDR3, as DNA: TGTGCCTGGAGTGTAATCGGGACAGCCTACAATGAGCAGTTCTTC.